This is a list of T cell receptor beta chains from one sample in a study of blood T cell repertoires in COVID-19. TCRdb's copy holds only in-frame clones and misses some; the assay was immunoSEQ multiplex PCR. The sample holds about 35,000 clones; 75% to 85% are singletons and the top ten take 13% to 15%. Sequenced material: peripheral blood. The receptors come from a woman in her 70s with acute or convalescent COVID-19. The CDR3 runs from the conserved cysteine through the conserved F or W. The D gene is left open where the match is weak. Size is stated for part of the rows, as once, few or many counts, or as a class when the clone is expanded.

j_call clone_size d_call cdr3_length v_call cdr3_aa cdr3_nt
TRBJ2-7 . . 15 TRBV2 CASSEGRGKSYEQYF TGTGCCAGCAGTGAGGGTAGGGGGAAGTCCTACGAGCAGTACTTC
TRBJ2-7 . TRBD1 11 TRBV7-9 CASSSLTGVHF TGTGCCAGCAGCTCCCTGACAGGGGTACACTTC
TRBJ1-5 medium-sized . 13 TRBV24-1 CATSEGGYQPQHF TGTGCCACCAGTGAGGGGGGTTATCAGCCCCAGCATTTT
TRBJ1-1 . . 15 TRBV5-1 CASSLAGVSNTEAFF TGCGCCAGCAGCTTGGCAGGGGTTTCGAACACTGAAGCTTTCTTT
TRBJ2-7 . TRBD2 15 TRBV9 CASSVDQAGGNEQYF TGTGCCAGCAGCGTAGACCAGGCGGGAGGCAACGAGCAGTACTTC
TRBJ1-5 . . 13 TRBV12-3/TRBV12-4 CASSWTANQPQHF TGTGCCAGCAGTTGGACAGCTAATCAGCCCCAGCATTTT
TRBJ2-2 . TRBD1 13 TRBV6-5 CASNRGDTGELFF TGTGCCAGCAACAGGGGGGATACCGGGGAGCTGTTTTTT
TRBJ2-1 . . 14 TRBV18 CASSRGQGGNEQFF TGTGCCAGCTCGCGAGGACAGGGAGGGAATGAGCAGTTCTTC
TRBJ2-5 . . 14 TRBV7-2 CASSPQEERGTQYF TGTGCCAGCAGCCCCCAGGAGGAGCGCGGGACCCAGTACTTC
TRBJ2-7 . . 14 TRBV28 CASSLISSSYEQYF TGTGCCAGCAGTTTAATATCGAGTTCCTACGAGCAGTACTTC
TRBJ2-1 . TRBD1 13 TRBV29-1 CSVGDRTRNEQFF TGCAGCGTTGGGGACAGGACCCGCAATGAGCAGTTCTTC
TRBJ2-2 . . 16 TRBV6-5 CASSYSPIQNTGELFF TGTGCCAGCAGTTACTCTCCGATACAGAACACCGGGGAGCTGTTTTTT
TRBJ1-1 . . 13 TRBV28 CASKGRMNTEAFF TGTGCCAGCAAAGGCAGGATGAACACTGAAGCTTTCTTT
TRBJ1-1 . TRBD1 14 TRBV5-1 CASSSQGAETEAFF TGCGCCAGCAGCTCCCAGGGGGCGGAAACTGAAGCTTTCTTT
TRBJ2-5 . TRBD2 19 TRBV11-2 CASSLLWRGASGAQETQYF TGTGCCAGCAGCCTACTATGGAGAGGGGCTAGCGGGGCACAAGAGACCCAGTACTTC
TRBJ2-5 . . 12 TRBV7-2 CASSPSRETQYF TGTGCCAGCAGCCCTTCTCGAGAGACCCAGTACTTC
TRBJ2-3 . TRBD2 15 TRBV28 CASSLSGGVTDTQYF TGTGCCAGCAGTTTAAGCGGGGGGGTCACAGATACGCAGTATTTT
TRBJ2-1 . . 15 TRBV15 CATSRALGEYNEQFF TGTGCCACCAGCAGAGCACTAGGAGAATACAATGAGCAGTTCTTC
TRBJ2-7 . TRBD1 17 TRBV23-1 CASSPGTGSKVSYEQYF TGCGCCAGCAGTCCGGGGACAGGGAGCAAAGTGTCCTACGAGCAGTACTTC
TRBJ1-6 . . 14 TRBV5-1 CASSSLGHDSPLHF TGCGCCAGCAGCTCTCTTGGGCATGATTCACCCCTCCACTTT
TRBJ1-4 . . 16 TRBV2 CASRPLDKSTNEKLFF TGTGCCAGCAGGCCCTTGGACAAGTCAACTAATGAAAAACTGTTTTTT
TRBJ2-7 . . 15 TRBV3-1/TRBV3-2 CASSQDRRGFSEQYF TGTGCCAGCAGCCAAGATCGAAGGGGGTTTTCCGAGCAGTACTTC
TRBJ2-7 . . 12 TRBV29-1 CSVEGQAWEQYF TGCAGCGTTGAAGGCCAGGCCTGGGAGCAGTACTTC
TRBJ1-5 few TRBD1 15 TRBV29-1 CSVRPRTGFNQPQHF TGCAGCGTTCGACCCAGGACAGGGTTCAATCAGCCCCAGCATTTT
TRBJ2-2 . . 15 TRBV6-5 CASSYWGPPTGELFF TGTGCCAGCAGTTACTGGGGGCCGCCCACCGGGGAGCTGTTTTTT
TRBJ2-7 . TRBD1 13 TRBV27 CASSLAGGYEQYF TGTGCCAGCAGTTTAGCAGGGGGCTACGAGCAGTACTTC
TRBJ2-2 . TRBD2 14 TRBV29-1 CSGGTSGLGGELFF TGCAGCGGGGGGACTAGCGGACTTGGCGGGGAGCTGTTTTTT
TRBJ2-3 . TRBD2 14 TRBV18 CASSLAGVEDTQYF TGTGCCAGCTCACTAGCGGGAGTGGAAGATACGCAGTATTTT
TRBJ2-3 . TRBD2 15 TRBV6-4 CASSDERGGVDTQYF TGTGCCAGCAGTGACGAGCGGGGGGGCGTAGATACGCAGTATTTT
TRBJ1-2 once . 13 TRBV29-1 CSVESGLIYGYTF TGCAGCGTTGAATCAGGACTGATCTATGGCTACACCTTC
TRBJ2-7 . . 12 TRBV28 CASSTGQYEQYF TGTGCCAGCAGCACCGGACAGTACGAGCAGTACTTC
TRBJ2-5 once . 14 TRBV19 CASSPGGLGETQYF TGTGCCAGTAGCCCCGGAGGGTTGGGGGAGACCCAGTACTTC
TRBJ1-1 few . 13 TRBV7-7 CASSSQTNTEAFF TGTGCTAGCAGCTCACAGACGAACACTGAAGCTTTCTTT
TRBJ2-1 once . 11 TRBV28 CASSLRNEQFF TGTGCCAGCAGTTTACGGAATGAGCAGTTCTTC
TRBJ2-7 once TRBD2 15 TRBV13 CASSLVSGRPYEQYF TGTGCCAGCAGCTTAGTTAGCGGGAGACCCTACGAGCAGTACTTC
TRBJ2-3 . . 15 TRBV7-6 CASSFGGAMADTQYF TGTGCCAGCAGCTTTGGGGGGGCAATGGCAGATACGCAGTATTTT
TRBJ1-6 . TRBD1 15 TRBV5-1 CASSLTGTGDSPLHF TGCGCCAGCAGCTTGACCGGGACAGGGGATTCACCCCTCCACTTT
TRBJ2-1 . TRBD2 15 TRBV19 CASRGLAGSYNEQFF TGTGCCAGTAGGGGACTAGCGGGATCCTACAATGAGCAGTTCTTC
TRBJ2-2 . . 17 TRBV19 CASSIVRGATNTGELFF TGTGCCAGTAGCATCGTTCGGGGGGCAACGAACACCGGGGAGCTGTTTTTT
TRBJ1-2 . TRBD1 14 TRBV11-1 CASSPRTGSYGYTF TGTGCCAGCAGCCCCCGGACAGGAAGCTATGGCTACACCTTC
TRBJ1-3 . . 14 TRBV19 CASSKGGSGNTIYF TGTGCCAGTAGTAAAGGCGGTTCTGGAAACACCATATATTTT
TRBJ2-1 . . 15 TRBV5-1 CASSPTGQSYNEQFF TGCGCCAGCAGCCCAACGGGACAATCCTACAATGAGCAGTTCTTC
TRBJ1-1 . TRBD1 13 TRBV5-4 CASSLDRGEEAFF TGTGCCAGCAGCTTAGACAGGGGAGAGGAAGCTTTCTTT